Here is one T cell receptor (beta chain) with its context. The source of the sample is a study of blood T cell repertoires in COVID-19. Background on the study: Acute and convalescent COVID-19 samples came from the United States, Italy and Spain.

Original analysis: Scientists estimated how many nucleated cells there were by amplifying reference gene primers. TCRdb's table, derived via immunoSEQ multiplex PCR, lists solely in-frame clones and lacks some. The DNA gave D and trimming, while V, J and clone size come from that table. The table includes under 450,000 clones, about 89% detected once. This CDR3 contains 18 residues. V shed 4 bases, J shed 0 bases, and the junction held 8 bases outside the gene matches. Germline-derived CDR1 and CDR2 are MGHRA and YSYEKL. The TCR was taken from a man between 25 and 39 years old who had recovered from COVID-19. The chain joins TRBV4-1 to TRBJ2-1, with 11 bases fitting TRBD2. Sequenced input: PBMCs or T cells enriched from blood (not recorded which). DNA for the CDR3: TGCGCCAGCAGCCTCGGGACTAGCGGTGCCAGCTCCTACAATGAGCAGTTCTTC. Protein sequence: CASSLGTSGASSYNEQFF.